The subject of this entry is one T cell receptor beta chain. Authors' processing steps: Estimation of nucleated cell counts was performed using reference gene primer amplification. Generated by immunoSEQ multiplex PCR, the TCRdb table keeps only in-frame clones and is missing some. The V and J calls and clone size were taken over from that table, and D and trimming were inferred from the DNA. The sample has roughly 200,000 clones, roughly 86% seen once. The entry originates in a study of blood T cell repertoires in COVID-19. Study details: From the United States, Italy and Spain came samples of acute and convalescent COVID-19.

The CDR3 runs to 13 residues. Trimming cost V 5 bases and J 5 bases, with 12 bases left between them. Germline loops: CDR1 MDHEN, CDR2 SYDVKM. The sequenced sample consisted of PBMCs or T cells enriched from blood (not recorded which). This receptor was identified in a young woman with acute COVID-19. The V gene is TRBV28, the J gene TRBJ1-1, with a tentative D call TRBD1 (6 bases). The CDR3 loop is CASSEGVGTEAFF. DNA of the CDR3: TGTGCCAGCAGTGAGGGGGTAGGGACTGAAGCTTTCTTT.